Given below is one T cell receptor beta chain in context. V was clipped by 1 base and J by 4 bases; unmatched bases: 5. The CDR3 runs to 15 residues. From germline, CDR1 is SGHTA and CDR2 FQGNSA. The sample originates from a study of cytomegalovirus exposure and HLA in healthy donors. Study background: Membership in the Caucasian-associated ancestry cluster was found for about 84% of nearly 400 genotyped donors.

In the PCR, 60 Vbeta and 13 Jbeta primers were used. Profiling relied on immunoSEQ multiplex PCR, and the TCRdb table lists in-frame clones only, not all of them. The sample records 190,000 or so clones, 80% being singletons. Sequencing was carried out using PBMCs. This clonotype was sampled from a boy between 10 and 17 years old in good health and CMV-seronegative. The chain has TRBV7-2 and TRBJ1-2; 8 bases match TRBD1. This CDR3 is CASSLDRGGSYGYTF. CDR3 DNA: TGTGCCAGCAGCTTAGACAGGGGGGGTAGCTATGGCTACACCTTC.